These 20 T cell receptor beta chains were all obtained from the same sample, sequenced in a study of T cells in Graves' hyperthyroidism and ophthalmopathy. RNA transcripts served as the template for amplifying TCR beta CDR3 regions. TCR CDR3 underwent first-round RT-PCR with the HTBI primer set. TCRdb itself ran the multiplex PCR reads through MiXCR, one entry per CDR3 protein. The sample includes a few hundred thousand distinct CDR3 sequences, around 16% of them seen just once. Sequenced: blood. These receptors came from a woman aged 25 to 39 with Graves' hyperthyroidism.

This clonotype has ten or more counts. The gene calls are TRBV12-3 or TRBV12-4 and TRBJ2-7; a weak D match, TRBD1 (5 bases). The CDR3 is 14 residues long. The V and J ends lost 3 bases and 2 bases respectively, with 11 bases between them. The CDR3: CASSFDMTAYEQYF. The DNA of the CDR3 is TGTGCCAGCAGTTTTGACATGACAGCCTACGAGCAGTACTTC.

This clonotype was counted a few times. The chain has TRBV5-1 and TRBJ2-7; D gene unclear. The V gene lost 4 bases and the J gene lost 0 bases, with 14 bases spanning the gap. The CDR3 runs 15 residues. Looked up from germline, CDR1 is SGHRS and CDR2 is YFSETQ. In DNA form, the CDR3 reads TGCGCCAGCAGCCTTATGTACGCGGCCTCCTACGAGCAGTACTTC. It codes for CASSLMYAASYEQYF.

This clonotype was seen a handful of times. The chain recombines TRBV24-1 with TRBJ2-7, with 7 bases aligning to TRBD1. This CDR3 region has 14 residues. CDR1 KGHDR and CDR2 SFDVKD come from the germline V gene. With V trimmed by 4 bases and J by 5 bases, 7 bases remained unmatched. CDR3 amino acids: CATSDPTGRDEQYF. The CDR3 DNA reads TGTGCCACCAGTGACCCGACAGGGCGAGACGAGCAGTACTTC.

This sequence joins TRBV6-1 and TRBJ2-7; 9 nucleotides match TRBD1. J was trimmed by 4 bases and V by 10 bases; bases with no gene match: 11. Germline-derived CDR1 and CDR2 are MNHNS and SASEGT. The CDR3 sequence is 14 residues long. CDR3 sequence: CAIRPGQGLYEQYF. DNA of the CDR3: TGTGCCATCAGGCCGGGACAGGGCCTATACGAGCAGTACTTC.

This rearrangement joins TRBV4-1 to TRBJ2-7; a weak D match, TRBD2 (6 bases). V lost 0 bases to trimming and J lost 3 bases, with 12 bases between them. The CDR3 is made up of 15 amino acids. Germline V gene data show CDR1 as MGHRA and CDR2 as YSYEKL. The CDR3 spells CASSQDGGVGYEQYF. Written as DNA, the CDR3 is TGCGCCAGCAGCCAAGATGGAGGGGTCGGCTACGAGCAGTACTTC.

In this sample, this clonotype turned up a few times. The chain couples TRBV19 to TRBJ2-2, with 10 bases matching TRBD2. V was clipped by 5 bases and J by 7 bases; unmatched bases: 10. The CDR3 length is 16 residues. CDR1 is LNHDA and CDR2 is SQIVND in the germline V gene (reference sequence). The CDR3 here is CASSDAGTSVGGELFF. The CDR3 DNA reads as TGTGCCAGTAGTGACGCCGGGACTAGCGTCGGCGGGGAGCTGTTTTTT.

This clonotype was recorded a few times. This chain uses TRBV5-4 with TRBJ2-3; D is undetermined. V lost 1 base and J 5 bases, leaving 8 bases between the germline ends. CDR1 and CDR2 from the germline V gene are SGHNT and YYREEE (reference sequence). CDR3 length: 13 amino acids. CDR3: CASSLIREDTQYF. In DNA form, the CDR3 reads TGTGCCAGCAGCTTGATAAGGGAAGATACGCAGTATTTT. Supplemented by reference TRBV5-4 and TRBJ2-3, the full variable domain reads ETGVTQSPTHLIKTRGQQVTLRCSSQSGHNTVSWYQQALGQGPQFIFQYYREEENGRGNFPPRFSGLQFPNYSSELNVNALELDDSALYLCASSLIREDTQYFGPGTRLTVL.

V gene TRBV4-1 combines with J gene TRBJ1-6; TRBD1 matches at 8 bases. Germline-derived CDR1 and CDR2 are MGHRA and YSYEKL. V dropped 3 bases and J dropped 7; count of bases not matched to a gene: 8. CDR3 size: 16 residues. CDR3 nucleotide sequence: TGCGCCAGCAGCCAGGACCCGGGACAGGAGAATTCACCCCTCCACTTT. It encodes CASSQDPGQENSPLHF.

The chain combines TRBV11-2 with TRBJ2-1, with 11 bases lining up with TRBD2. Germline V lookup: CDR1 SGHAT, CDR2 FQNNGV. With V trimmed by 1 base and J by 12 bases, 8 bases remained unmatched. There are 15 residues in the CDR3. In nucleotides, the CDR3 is TGTGCCAGCAGCTTAGCACTAGCGGGAGTGGTGGGGCAGTTCTTC. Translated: CASSLALAGVVGQFF.

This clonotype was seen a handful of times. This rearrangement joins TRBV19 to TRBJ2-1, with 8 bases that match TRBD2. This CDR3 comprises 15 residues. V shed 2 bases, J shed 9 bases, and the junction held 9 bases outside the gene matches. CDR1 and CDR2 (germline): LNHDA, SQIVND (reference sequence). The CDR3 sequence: CASSITSGSGGEQFF. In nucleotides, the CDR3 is TGTGCCAGTAGTATAACCAGCGGGAGTGGTGGTGAGCAGTTCTTC.

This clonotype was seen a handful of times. The CDR3 DNA is TGTGCCAGCAGCTTATGCTACAGGATCAGCTCTGGGGCCAACGTCCTGACTTTC. As protein: CASSLCYRISSGANVLTF. V usage is TRBV7-3 and J usage is TRBJ2-6, with a tentative D call TRBD1 (5 bases). Germline values: CDR1 SGHTA, CDR2 FQGTGA. The CDR3 runs to 18 residues. V was clipped by 2 bases and J by 0 bases, with 14 bases between them.

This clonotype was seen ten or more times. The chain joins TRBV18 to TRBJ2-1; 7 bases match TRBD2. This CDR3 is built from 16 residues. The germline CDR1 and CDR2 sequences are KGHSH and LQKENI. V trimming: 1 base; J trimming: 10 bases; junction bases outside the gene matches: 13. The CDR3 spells CASSPLGTTSSGEQFF. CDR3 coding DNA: TGTGCCAGCTCACCACTGGGGACTACATCGTCCGGGGAGCAGTTCTTC.

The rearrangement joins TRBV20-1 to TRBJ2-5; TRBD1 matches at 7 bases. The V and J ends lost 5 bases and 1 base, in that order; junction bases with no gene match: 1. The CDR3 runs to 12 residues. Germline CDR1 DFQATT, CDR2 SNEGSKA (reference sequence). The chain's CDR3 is CSAAGGQETQYF. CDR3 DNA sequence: TGCAGTGCTGCAGGGGGCCAAGAGACCCAGTACTTC.

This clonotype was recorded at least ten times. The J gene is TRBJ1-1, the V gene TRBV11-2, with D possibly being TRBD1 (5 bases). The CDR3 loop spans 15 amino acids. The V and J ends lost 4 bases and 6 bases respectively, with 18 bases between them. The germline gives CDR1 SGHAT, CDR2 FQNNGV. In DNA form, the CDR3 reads TGTGCCAGCAGCTGGGGCCCAAACCTCGCGGCTGAAGCTTTCTTT. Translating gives CASSWGPNLAAEAFF.

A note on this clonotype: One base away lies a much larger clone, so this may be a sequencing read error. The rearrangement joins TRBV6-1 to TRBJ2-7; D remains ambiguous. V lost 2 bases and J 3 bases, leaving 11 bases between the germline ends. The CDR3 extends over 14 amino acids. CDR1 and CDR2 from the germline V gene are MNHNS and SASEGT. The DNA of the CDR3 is TGTGCCAGCAGTGAATTCGACGGTGACTACGAGCAGTACTTC. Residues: CASSEFDGDYEQYF.

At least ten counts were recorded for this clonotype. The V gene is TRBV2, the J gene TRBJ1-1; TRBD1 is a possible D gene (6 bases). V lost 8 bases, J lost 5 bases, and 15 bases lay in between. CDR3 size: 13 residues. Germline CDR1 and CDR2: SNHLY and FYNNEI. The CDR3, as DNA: TGTGCCAGCGACCTGATAAGGGGGACTGAAGCTTTCTTT. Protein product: CASDLIRGTEAFF.

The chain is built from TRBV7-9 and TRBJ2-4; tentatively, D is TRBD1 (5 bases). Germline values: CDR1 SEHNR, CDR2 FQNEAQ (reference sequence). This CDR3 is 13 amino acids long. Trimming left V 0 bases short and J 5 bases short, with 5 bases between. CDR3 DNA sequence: TGTGCCAGCAGCTTAGCACAGGAAAACATTCAGTACTTC. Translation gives CASSLAQENIQYF.

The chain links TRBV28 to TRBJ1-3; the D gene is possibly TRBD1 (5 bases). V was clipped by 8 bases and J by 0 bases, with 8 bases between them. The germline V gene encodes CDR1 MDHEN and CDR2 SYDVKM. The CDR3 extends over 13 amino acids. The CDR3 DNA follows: TGTGCCAGCGCGACAGCCTCTGGAAACACCATATATTTT. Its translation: CASATASGNTIYF. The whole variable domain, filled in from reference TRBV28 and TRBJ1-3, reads DVKVTQSSRYLVKRTGEKVFLECVQDMDHENMFWYRQDPGLGLRLIYFSYDVKMKEKGDIPEGYSVSREKKERFSLILESASTNQTSMYLCASATASGNTIYFGEGSWLTVV.

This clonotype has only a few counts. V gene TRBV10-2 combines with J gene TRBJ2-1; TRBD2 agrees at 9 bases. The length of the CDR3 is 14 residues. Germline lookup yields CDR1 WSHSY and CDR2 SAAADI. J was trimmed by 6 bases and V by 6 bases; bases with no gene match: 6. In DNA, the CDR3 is TGCGCCAGCAGATCCGCGGGAGGGCCCAATGAGCAGTTCTTC. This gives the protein CASRSAGGPNEQFF.

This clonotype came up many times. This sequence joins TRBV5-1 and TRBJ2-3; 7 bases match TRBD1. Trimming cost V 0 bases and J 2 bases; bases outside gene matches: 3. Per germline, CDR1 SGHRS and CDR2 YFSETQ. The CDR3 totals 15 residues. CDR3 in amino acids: CASSLATGHTDTQYF. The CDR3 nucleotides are TGCGCCAGCAGCTTGGCGACAGGGCACACAGATACGCAGTATTTT.